The T cell receptor (beta chain) described here comes from a study of cytomegalovirus exposure and HLA in healthy donors. Whole-study findings and limits: Associated with cytomegalovirus, according to the listing, were around 160 TCR beta chains. No immune exposure information besides CMV serostatus was available.

On this clone itself: No antigen is known for it.

This CDR3 is built from 13 residues. With V trimmed by 3 bases and J by 2 bases, 4 bases remained unmatched. From germline, CDR1 is GTSNPN and CDR2 SVGIG (reference sequence). Each of the donors was a healthy bone marrow donor. The PCR ran on 60 Vbeta and 13 Jbeta primers. Profiling relied on immunoSEQ multiplex PCR, and the TCRdb table lists in-frame clones only, not all of them. This sample has 75,000 to 95,000 clones, with roughly four fifths found just once. Material: PBMCs. The chain has TRBV30 and TRBJ2-7; 7 bases map to TRBD2. This sequence was found in a woman between 18 and 29 years old in good health and CMV-seropositive. The CDR3: CAWSSSGAYEQYF. CDR3 bases: TGTGCCTGGAGCTCTAGCGGAGCCTACGAGCAGTACTTC.